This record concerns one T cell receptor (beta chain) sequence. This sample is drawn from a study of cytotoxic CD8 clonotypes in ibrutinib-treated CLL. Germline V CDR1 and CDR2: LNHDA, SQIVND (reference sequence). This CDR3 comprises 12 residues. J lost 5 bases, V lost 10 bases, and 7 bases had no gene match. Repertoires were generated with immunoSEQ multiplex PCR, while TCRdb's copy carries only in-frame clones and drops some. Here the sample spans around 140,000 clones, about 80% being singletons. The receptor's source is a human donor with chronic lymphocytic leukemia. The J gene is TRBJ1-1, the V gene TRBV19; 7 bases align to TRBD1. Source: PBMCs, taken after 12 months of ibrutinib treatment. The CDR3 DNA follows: TGTGCCATTCACAGGGGACGGACTGAAGCTTTCTTT. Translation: CAIHRGRTEAFF.